This TCR beta chain was sequenced for a study of blood T cells in healthy people across ages. Primers used in a second PCR of about 7 to 11 cycles were a sample-barcoded 5' primer and a J-beta primer mix. TCRdb itself ran the 5' RACE reads through MiXCR, one entry per CDR3 protein. Of about 840,000 distinct CDR3 sequences in the sample, 25% to 35% were seen once. Turning to this clonotype: A read error may be the cause here, since a much bigger clone is one base away.

The data were also submitted as part of a second study, on T cells of mothers and their children.

The sequence came from a woman between 40 and 50 years old in good health. Sample: blood.

The CDR3 nucleotides are TGTGCCAGCAGCCCTACGGAAGGAACCAAGTATGAGCAGTACTTC. It encodes CASSPTEGTKYEQYF. The chain combines TRBV5-5 with TRBJ2-7; D gene uncertain. Germline V gene sequence: CDR1 SGHKS, CDR2 YYEKEE (reference sequence). V shed 4 bases and J shed 7 bases, with 21 bases lying between them. This CDR3 region has 15 residues.